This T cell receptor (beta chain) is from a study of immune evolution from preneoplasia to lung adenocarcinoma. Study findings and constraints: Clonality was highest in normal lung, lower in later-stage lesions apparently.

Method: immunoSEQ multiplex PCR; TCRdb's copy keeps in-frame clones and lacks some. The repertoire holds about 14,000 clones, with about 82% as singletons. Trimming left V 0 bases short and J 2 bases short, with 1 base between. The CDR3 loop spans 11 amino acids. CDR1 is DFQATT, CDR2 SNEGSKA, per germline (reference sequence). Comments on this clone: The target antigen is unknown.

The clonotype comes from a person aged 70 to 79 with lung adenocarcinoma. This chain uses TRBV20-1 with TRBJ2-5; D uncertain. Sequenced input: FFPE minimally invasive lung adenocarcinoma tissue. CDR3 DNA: TGCAGTGCTAGAGATCAAGAGACCCAGTACTTC. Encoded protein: CSARDQETQYF.